These 10 T cell receptor beta chains originate from one sample sequenced in a study of radiotherapy plus CTLA-4 blockade in lung cancer. Method: immunoSEQ multiplex PCR; TCRdb's copy keeps in-frame clones and lacks some. Of 75,000 to 95,000 clones listed, roughly 80% were seen once; the top ten hold roughly 25%. The source material was peripheral blood, sampled from a patient treated with radiotherapy plus ipilimumab. The receptors shown here come from a human donor with non-small cell lung cancer that progressed on radiotherapy plus ipilimumab.

J is TRBJ1-5 and V is TRBV30; 8 bases agree with TRBD1. After removal of 1 base from V and 3 bases from J, the junction contained 11 bases not matched to a gene. The germline V gene encodes CDR1 GTSNPN and CDR2 SVGIG (reference sequence). The CDR3 totals 17 residues. CDR3 sequence reads: CAWSGGRTGLANQPQHF. DNA for the CDR3: TGTGCCTGGAGTGGGGGGCGGACAGGGTTGGCCAATCAGCCCCAGCATTTT.

This chain links TRBV7-9 with TRBJ2-3, with TRBD2 as a possible D gene (5 bases). CDR3 size: 15 residues. V dropped 5 bases and J dropped 7 bases, with 19 bases sitting between them. Per germline, CDR1 SEHNR and CDR2 FQNEAQ (reference sequence). This CDR3 is CASSRTSGGLNTQYF. The CDR3 coding sequence is TGTGCCAGCAGCCGGACGAGCGGAGGTCTGAATACGCAGTATTTT.

This chain connects TRBV27 to TRBJ1-5; the D is unclear. Trimming took off 6 bases at V and 7 bases at J, with 16 bases between the two ends. Per the germline V gene, CDR1 is MNHEY and CDR2 is SMNVEV (reference sequence). This CDR3 is 14 amino acids long. CDR3 DNA sequence: TGTGCCAGCAGACCCCAAGTCAGAGGACAGCCCCAGCATTTT. Residues: CASRPQVRGQPQHF.

The chain combines TRBV30 with TRBJ2-7, with TRBD2 as a possible D gene (5 bases). Germline CDR1 and CDR2: GTSNPN and SVGIG (reference sequence). There are 13 residues in the CDR3. V lost 3 bases to trimming and J lost 0 bases, with 9 bases between them. CDR3: CAWSSGSSYEQYF. CDR3 nucleotide sequence: TGTGCCTGGAGCTCGGGGAGCTCCTACGAGCAGTACTTC.

The rearrangement joins TRBV15 to TRBJ2-7; D possibly corresponds to TRBD2 (6 bases). The CDR3 runs to 15 residues. Germline CDR1 is LNHNV and CDR2 is YYDKDF (reference sequence). V lost 0 bases, J lost 2 bases, and 11 bases lay in between. The CDR3 nucleotides read TGTGCCACCAGCAGAGATCTTGGGGGGACCTACGAGCAGTACTTC. Its translation is CATSRDLGGTYEQYF.

The rearrangement uses TRBV4-1 and TRBJ1-5; tentatively, D is TRBD1 (6 bases). The V end lost 1 base, the J end lost 3 bases, and 16 bases lay between the germline ends. In germline, CDR1 is MGHRA, CDR2 YSYEKL. The CDR3 covers 17 residues. The CDR3 DNA reads TGCGCCAGCAGCCAAGGAGCCATACAGGGACTCAATCAGCCCCAGCATTTT. Residues: CASSQGAIQGLNQPQHF.

The chain is built from TRBV10-1 and TRBJ1-5; 8 positions agree with TRBD1. The J segment lost 4 bases and the V segment lost 6 bases, leaving 5 bases of the junction unmatched. The CDR3 runs 14 residues. The germline V gene encodes CDR1 WNHNN and CDR2 SYGVQD (reference sequence). The CDR3 DNA follows: TGCGCCAGCAGGGCAGGGGGCTCGAATCAGCCCCAGCATTTT. Amino acids: CASRAGGSNQPQHF.

The rearrangement joins TRBV15 to TRBJ2-3; TRBD2 agrees at 9 bases. V lost 4 bases and J lost 4; bases outside the gene matches: 9. CDR1 and CDR2 from the germline V gene are LNHNV and YYDKDF (reference sequence). The CDR3 spans 16 residues. The CDR3 DNA reads TGTGCCACCAGCACCCGTGCTAGCGGGACGTCAGATACGCAGTATTTT. Translation: CATSTRASGTSDTQYF.

This sequence joins TRBV28 and TRBJ2-1; D not resolved. Trimming shortened V by 11 bases and J by 2 bases, and 16 bases separated the two germline ends. The CDR3 runs 14 residues. From germline, CDR1 is MDHEN and CDR2 SYDVKM. The CDR3 DNA follows: TGTGCCGCTCAACCGACGTCGGCCTACAATGAGCAGTTCTTC. This translates into CAAQPTSAYNEQFF. Full variable domain (rest looked up from reference TRBV28 and TRBJ2-1): DVKVTQSSRYLVKRTGEKVFLECVQDMDHENMFWYRQDPGLGLRLIYFSYDVKMKEKGDIPEGYSVSREKKERFSLILESASTNQTSMYLCAAQPTSAYNEQFFGPGTRLTVL.

There are a few counts of this clone. This rearrangement joins TRBV4-2 to TRBJ2-1; 9 bases line up with TRBD2. CDR1 is LGHNA and CDR2 is YNFKEQ in the germline V gene. The CDR3 totals 17 residues. J gave up 6 bases and V 4 bases, and 13 bases lay outside the gene matches. The CDR3 region has the DNA TGTGCCAGCAGCCCAGATTTAGCGGGAGTACCCTCCAATGAGCAGTTCTTC. This codes for CASSPDLAGVPSNEQFF.